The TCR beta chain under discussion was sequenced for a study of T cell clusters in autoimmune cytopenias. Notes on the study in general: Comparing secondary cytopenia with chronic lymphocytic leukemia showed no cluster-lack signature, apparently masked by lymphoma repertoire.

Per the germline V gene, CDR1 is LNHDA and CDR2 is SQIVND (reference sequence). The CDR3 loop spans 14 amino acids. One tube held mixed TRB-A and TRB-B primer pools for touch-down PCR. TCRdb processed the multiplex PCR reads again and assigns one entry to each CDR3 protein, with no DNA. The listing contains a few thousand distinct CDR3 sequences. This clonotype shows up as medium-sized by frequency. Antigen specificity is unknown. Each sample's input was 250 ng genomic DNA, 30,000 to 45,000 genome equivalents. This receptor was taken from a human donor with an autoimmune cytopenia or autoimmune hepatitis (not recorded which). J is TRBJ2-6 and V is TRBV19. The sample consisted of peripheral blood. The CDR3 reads CASTTIWGANVLTF.